These 23 T cell receptor beta chains originate from one sample sequenced in a study of T cell repertoires in cytomegalovirus infection. TCRdb reprocessed the reads with MiXCR, giving one entry per CDR3 protein. The table has about 260,000 distinct CDR3 sequences, around 8.7% seen once. The source material was PBMCs. These receptors came from a human donor in good health (CMV status not recorded). Some clones in this sample may be carry-over from other donors' samples.

At least ten counts were recorded for this clonotype. The chain couples TRBV7-2 to TRBJ2-3; possible D gene TRBD2, 5 bases. V shed 1 base and J shed 2 bases, with 10 bases lying between them. The CDR3 runs 15 residues. The germline V gene encodes CDR1 SGHTA and CDR2 FQGNSA. The chain's CDR3 is CASSLVRTVTDTQYF. The CDR3 bases are TGTGCCAGCAGCTTAGTTCGGACTGTCACAGATACGCAGTATTTT.

This clonotype was seen at least ten times. This chain uses TRBV12-3 or TRBV12-4 with TRBJ1-1, with D tentatively TRBD1 (5 bases). The CDR3 runs to 16 residues. Deletions cut 7 bases from V and 3 bases from J, with 21 bases between. DNA for the CDR3: TGTGCCAGCACCCCAAACCAGGGTCGGGGACACACTGAAGCTTTCTTT. This translates into CASTPNQGRGHTEAFF.

The rearrangement uses TRBV7-2 and TRBJ1-1; perhaps TRBD1 as D (6 bases). V dropped 1 base and J dropped 8 bases, with 14 bases sitting between them. This CDR3 is 14 amino acids long. Germline V CDR1 and CDR2: SGHTA, FQGNSA. The CDR3 nucleotides are TGTGCCAGCAGCTTAGTTGCAGGGGAGGGCGAAGCTTTCTTT. This translates into CASSLVAGEGEAFF.

This clonotype was recorded many times. V is TRBV7-2 and J is TRBJ1-5; D possibly corresponds to TRBD1 (5 bases). The CDR3 runs 16 residues. Germline CDR1 and CDR2: SGHTA and FQGNSA. The germline V and J ends were trimmed by 8 bases and 0 bases, with 17 bases remaining between them. In DNA, the CDR3 is TGTGCCAGCGGGGCAGGTCAGAGTGGTAGCAATCAGCCCCAGCATTTT. Its protein is CASGAGQSGSNQPQHF.

There are many counts of this clonotype. The chain recombines TRBV4-3 with TRBJ2-7; 10 nucleotides line up with TRBD1. Unmatched junction bases numbered 7, after V lost 0 bases and J lost 5 bases. The germline CDR1 and CDR2 sequences are LGHNA and YSLEER. CDR3 length: 16 residues. The CDR3 DNA sequence: TGCGCCAGCAGCCAAGATAGCTGGACAGGGGGTAACGAGCAGTACTTC. Protein sequence: CASSQDSWTGGNEQYF.

There are many counts of this clonotype. The V gene is TRBV14, the J gene TRBJ1-1; D ambiguous. CDR3 length: 14 residues. Germline loops: CDR1 SGHDN, CDR2 FVKESK. The V end was cut by 7 bases, the J end by 4 bases, with 16 bases between. Written as DNA, the CDR3 is TGTGCCAGCACCGCAGCGTTGCGAGGCACTGAAGCTTTCTTT. Translated, it gives CASTAALRGTEAFF.

The chain recombines TRBV28 with TRBJ2-1, with 10 positions matching TRBD2. Germline-derived CDR1 and CDR2 are MDHEN and SYDVKM. V shed 1 base and J 5 bases; nucleotides not matched to a gene: 5. The CDR3 sequence is 16 residues long. CDR3 amino acids: CASSLSTSGNHNEQFF. The CDR3, as DNA: TGTGCCAGCAGTTTATCCACTAGCGGGAACCACAATGAGCAGTTCTTC. Complete variable domain (other parts from reference TRBV28 and TRBJ2-1): DVKVTQSSRYLVKRTGEKVFLECVQDMDHENMFWYRQDPGLGLRLIYFSYDVKMKEKGDIPEGYSVSREKKERFSLILESASTNQTSMYLCASSLSTSGNHNEQFFGPGTRLTVL.

This clonotype was seen repeatedly, ten times or more. V and J are TRBV4-3 and TRBJ2-3, with a tentative D call TRBD2 (6 bases). CDR3 length equals 16 residues. Trimming removed 1 base at V and 4 bases at J, with 15 bases between. The germline V gene has CDR1 LGHNA and CDR2 YSLEER. For the CDR3, the DNA is TGCGCCAGCAGCCAAGGCGGGGCAGGAGTCTCAGATACGCAGTATTTT. This sequence encodes CASSQGGAGVSDTQYF.

This clonotype was detected once. This clone may be a read error of a much larger clone one base away. This chain links TRBV7-2 with TRBJ2-7, with D possibly being TRBD1 (6 bases). Per germline, CDR1 SGHTA and CDR2 FQGNSA. Trimming pared 2 bases from V and 3 bases from J, leaving 17 bases between. This CDR3 spans 16 amino acids. CDR3 amino acids: CASSLIRTDQFYEQYF. The CDR3 DNA sequence: TGTGCCAGCAGCTTAATCCGGACAGATCAGTTCTACGAGCAGTACTTC.

The table lists this clonotype with many counts. The genes are TRBV7-8 and TRBJ1-6; D might be TRBD1 (6 bases). CDR1 SGHVS and CDR2 FQNEAQ come from the germline V gene. This CDR3 has 15 residues. Deletions cut 6 bases from V and 6 bases from J, with 15 bases between. CDR3 nucleotides: TGTGCCAGCAGGGCTCTGGGGGGCTCTAATTCACCCCTCCACTTT. The encoded protein is CASRALGGSNSPLHF.

This clonotype has just a few counts. This chain uses TRBV28 with TRBJ2-1; either TRBD1 or TRBD2 may fit D (6 bases each). Trimming pared 2 bases from V and 6 bases from J, leaving 14 bases between. CDR3 length: 15 residues. Germline V CDR1 and CDR2: MDHEN, SYDVKM. The CDR3 DNA follows: TGTGCCAGCAGTTTAAGGGGGGCTGGGGGCAATGAGCAGTTCTTC. Translating gives CASSLRGAGGNEQFF. Full variable domain (missing parts from reference TRBV28 and TRBJ2-1): DVKVTQSSRYLVKRTGEKVFLECVQDMDHENMFWYRQDPGLGLRLIYFSYDVKMKEKGDIPEGYSVSREKKERFSLILESASTNQTSMYLCASSLRGAGGNEQFFGPGTRLTVL.

This clonotype was seen repeatedly, ten times or more. The chain joins TRBV18 to TRBJ2-7; D gene unclear. Germline V CDR1 and CDR2: KGHSH, LQKENI. The CDR3 is made up of 13 amino acids. V was cut by 2 bases and J by 2 bases, with 7 bases left in between. Here the CDR3 reads CASSPFYAYEQYF. CDR3 DNA: TGTGCCAGCTCACCATTTTATGCCTACGAGCAGTACTTC.

This clonotype was recorded many times. The J gene is TRBJ1-4, the V gene TRBV7-2, with D possibly TRBD1 on 5 matching bases. Germline V gene data show CDR1 as SGHTA and CDR2 as FQGNSA. Deletions cut 0 bases from V and 8 bases from J, with 10 bases between. The CDR3 consists of 14 residues. CDR3 nucleotide sequence: TGTGCCAGCAGCTTAGCAGGGGCTGGCGAAAAACTGTTTTTT. Translation: CASSLAGAGEKLFF.

This clonotype was seen more than once but under ten times. V gene TRBV29-1 combines with J gene TRBJ2-7, with 9 bases aligning to TRBD1. CDR1 SQVTM and CDR2 ANQGSEA come from the germline V gene. With V trimmed by 1 base and J by 2 bases, 9 bases remained unmatched. The CDR3 has 16 amino acids. The CDR3 coding sequence is TGCAGCGTTGAAGGGTACCCGGGACAGGGCACCTACGAGCAGTACTTC. Its protein is CSVEGYPGQGTYEQYF.

This clonotype was counted many times. This chain joins TRBV29-1 and TRBJ2-3; possibly TRBD2 for D (5 bases). The V end lost 7 bases, the J end lost 0 bases, and 11 bases lay between the germline ends. CDR1 is SQVTM and CDR2 is ANQGSEA in the germline V gene. CDR3 size: 13 residues. The CDR3 DNA follows: TGCAGCGGAAGCGGATCTAGCACAGATACGCAGTATTTT. It translates to CSGSGSSTDTQYF.

This clonotype was recorded many times. The chain uses TRBV11-2 and TRBJ2-5; tentatively, D is TRBD2 (6 bases). The CDR3 totals 16 residues. Germline V CDR1 and CDR2: SGHAT, FQNNGV. V lost 0 bases and J lost 5, with 16 bases in between. In DNA form, the CDR3 reads TGTGCCAGCAGCTTAGAGTTTACTCGGGGGAAGGAGACCCAGTACTTC. Translating it yields CASSLEFTRGKETQYF. Full variable domain (rest looked up from reference TRBV11-2 and TRBJ2-5): EAGVAQSPRYKIIEKRQSVAFWCNPISGHATLYWYQQILGQGPKLLIQFQNNGVVDDSQLPKDRFSAERLKGVDSTLKIQPAKLEDSAVYLCASSLEFTRGKETQYFGPGTRLLVL.

V gene TRBV5-4 combines with J gene TRBJ1-1; TRBD1 aligns across 11 bases. J was trimmed by 7 bases and V by 4 bases; bases with no gene match: 9. Germline V gives CDR1 SGHNT, CDR2 YYREEE (reference sequence). This CDR3 spans 15 amino acids. CDR3 residues: CASSPRTGGAYEAFF. The CDR3 nucleotides read TGTGCCAGCAGCCCCCGGACAGGGGGCGCATATGAAGCTTTCTTT.

This clonotype was seen many times. The J gene is TRBJ2-5, the V gene TRBV7-2, with D maybe TRBD1 (6 bases). The germline V gene encodes CDR1 SGHTA and CDR2 FQGNSA. V gave up 5 bases and J gave up 2 bases, with 18 bases separating them. The CDR3 has 16 residues. CDR3 region: CASSQIGTSHQETQYF. DNA of the CDR3: TGTGCCAGCAGCCAAATCGGGACATCACATCAAGAGACCCAGTACTTC.

This clonotype was counted at least ten times. The chain couples TRBV7-2 to TRBJ2-2; no clear D gene. The V end lost 5 bases, the J end lost 6 bases, and 13 bases lay between the germline ends. CDR1 is SGHTA, CDR2 FQGNSA, per germline. The CDR3 totals 14 residues. This CDR3 reads CASSPRLSPGELFF. The CDR3, as DNA: TGTGCCAGCAGCCCTCGACTTAGCCCCGGGGAGCTGTTTTTT.

This clonotype was counted ten times or more. The chain is built from TRBV19 and TRBJ1-4; tentative D call: TRBD1 (5 bases). Between the trimmed V and J ends, which lost 7 bases and 10 bases, there was a span of 19 bases. The CDR3 sequence is 14 residues long. From germline, CDR1 is LNHDA and CDR2 SQIVND (reference sequence). The CDR3 region is CASTGWGSPRKLFF. The CDR3, as DNA: TGTGCCAGTACCGGATGGGGGTCCCCGAGAAAACTGTTTTTT.

This clonotype was seen many times. V and J are TRBV7-2 and TRBJ2-1; 9 bases line up with TRBD2. Germline CDR1 SGHTA, CDR2 FQGNSA. This CDR3 spans 17 amino acids. V lost 2 bases and J lost 0; bases outside the gene matches: 5. The CDR3 reads CASSLPSGAYSYNEQFF. DNA for the CDR3: TGTGCCAGCAGCTTACCTAGCGGGGCTTACTCCTACAATGAGCAGTTCTTC.

The table lists this clonotype with many counts. This rearrangement joins TRBV7-8 to TRBJ2-1; D gene unclear. The ends were cut back, 7 bases at V and 7 bases at J, with 14 bases in the middle. The CDR3 is 13 residues long. The germline CDR1 and CDR2 sequences are SGHVS and FQNEAQ. The DNA of the CDR3 is TGTGCCAGCAATCCCGGGCCCCCGAATGAGCAGTTCTTC. Protein sequence: CASNPGPPNEQFF. Full variable domain (missing parts from reference TRBV7-8 and TRBJ2-1): GAGVSQSPRYKVAKRGQDVALRCDPISGHVSLFWYQQALGQGPEFLTYFQNEAQLDKSGLPSDRFFAERPEGSVSTLKIQRTQQEDSAVYLCASNPGPPNEQFFGPGTRLTVL.

This clonotype was seen a few times. The gene calls are TRBV2 and TRBJ2-3; 8 bases match TRBD2. Germline V CDR1 and CDR2: SNHLY, FYNNEI. CDR3 length: 15 amino acids. After removal of 8 bases from V and 0 bases from J, the junction contained 7 bases not matched to a gene. CDR3: CASGGAGGSTDTQYF. The CDR3 coding sequence is TGTGCCAGCGGGGGTGCGGGAGGCAGCACAGATACGCAGTATTTT. Filled out from reference TRBV2 and TRBJ2-3, the complete variable domain reads EPEVTQTPSHQVTQMGQEVILRCVPISNHLYFYWYRQILGQKVEFLVSFYNNEISEKSEIFDDQFSVERPDGSNFTLKIRSTKLEDSAMYFCASGGAGGSTDTQYFGPGTRLTVL.